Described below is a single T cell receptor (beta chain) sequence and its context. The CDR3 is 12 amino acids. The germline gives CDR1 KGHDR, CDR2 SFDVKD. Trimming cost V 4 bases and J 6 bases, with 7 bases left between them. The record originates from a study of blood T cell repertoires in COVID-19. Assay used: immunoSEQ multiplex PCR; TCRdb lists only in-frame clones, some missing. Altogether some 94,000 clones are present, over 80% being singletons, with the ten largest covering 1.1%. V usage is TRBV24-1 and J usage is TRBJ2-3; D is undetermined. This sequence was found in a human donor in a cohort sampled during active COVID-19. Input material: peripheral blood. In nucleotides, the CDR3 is TGTGCCACCAGTGAGGAGTTGGATACGCAGTATTTT. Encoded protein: CATSEELDTQYF.